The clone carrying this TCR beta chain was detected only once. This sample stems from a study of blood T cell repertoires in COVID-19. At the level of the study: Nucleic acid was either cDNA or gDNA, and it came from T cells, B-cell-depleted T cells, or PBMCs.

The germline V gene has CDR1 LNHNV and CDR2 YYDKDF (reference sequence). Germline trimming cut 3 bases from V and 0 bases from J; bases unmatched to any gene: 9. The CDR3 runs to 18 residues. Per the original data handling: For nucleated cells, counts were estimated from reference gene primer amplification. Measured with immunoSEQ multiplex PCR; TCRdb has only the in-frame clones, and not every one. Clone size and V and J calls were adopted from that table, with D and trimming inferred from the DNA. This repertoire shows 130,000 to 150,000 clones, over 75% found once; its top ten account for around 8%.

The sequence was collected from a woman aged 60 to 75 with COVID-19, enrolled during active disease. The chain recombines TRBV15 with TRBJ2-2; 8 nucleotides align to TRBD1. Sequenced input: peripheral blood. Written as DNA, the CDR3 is TGTGCCACCAGCAGTGGGTTCGCAGGGGGCTCGAACACCGGGGAGCTGTTTTTT. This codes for CATSSGFAGGSNTGELFF.